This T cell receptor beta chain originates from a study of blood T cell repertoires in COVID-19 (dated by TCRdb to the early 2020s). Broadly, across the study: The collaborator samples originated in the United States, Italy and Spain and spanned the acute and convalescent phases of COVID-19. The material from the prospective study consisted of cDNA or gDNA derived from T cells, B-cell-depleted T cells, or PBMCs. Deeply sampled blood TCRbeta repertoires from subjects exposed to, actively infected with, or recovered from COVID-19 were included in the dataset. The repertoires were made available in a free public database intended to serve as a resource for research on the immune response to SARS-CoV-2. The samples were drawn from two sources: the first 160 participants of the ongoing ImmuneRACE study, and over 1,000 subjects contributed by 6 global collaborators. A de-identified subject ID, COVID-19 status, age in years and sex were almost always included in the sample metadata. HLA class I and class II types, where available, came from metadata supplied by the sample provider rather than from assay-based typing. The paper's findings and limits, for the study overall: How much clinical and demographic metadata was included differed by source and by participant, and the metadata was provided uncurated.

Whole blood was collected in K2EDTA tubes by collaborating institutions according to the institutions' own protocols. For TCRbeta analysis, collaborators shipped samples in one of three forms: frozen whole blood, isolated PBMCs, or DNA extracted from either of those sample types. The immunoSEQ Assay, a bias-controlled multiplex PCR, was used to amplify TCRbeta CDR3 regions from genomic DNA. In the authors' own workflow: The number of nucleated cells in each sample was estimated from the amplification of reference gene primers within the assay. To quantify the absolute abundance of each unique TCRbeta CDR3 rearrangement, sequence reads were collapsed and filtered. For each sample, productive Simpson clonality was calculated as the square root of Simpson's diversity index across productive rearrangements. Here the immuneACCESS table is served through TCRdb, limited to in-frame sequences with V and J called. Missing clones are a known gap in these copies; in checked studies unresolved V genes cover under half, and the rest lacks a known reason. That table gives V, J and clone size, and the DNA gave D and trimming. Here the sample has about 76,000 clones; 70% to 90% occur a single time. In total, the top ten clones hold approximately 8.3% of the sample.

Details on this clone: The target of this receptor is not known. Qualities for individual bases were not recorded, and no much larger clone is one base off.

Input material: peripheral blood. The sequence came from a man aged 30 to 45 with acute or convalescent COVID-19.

The nucleotide sequence is given as TGTGCCAGCAGTTTACCGACAGGGGTGGGCGGGCAGTTCTTC. This encodes CASSLPTGVGGQFF. The rearrangement combines TRBV27 with TRBJ2-1; 8 bases in the junction line up with TRBD1. CDR1 is given as MNHEY and CDR2 as SMNVEV, both from the germline V gene (reference sequence). The CDR3 measures 14 amino acids from cysteine to phenylalanine. Only CDR3 DNA is held: 42 bases, read in frame from base 1. Germline trimming amounts to 2 bases on V and 12 bases on J, with 9 as the count of junction bases outside the gene matches.